Listed below are T cell receptor beta chains from one sample, sequenced in a study of shared clonotypes between healthy human individuals. The table came from immunoSEQ multiplex PCR; TCRdb's copy has only in-frame clones and leaves some out. The data contain under 600,000 clones, roughly four fifths of them singletons. Sequenced: PBMCs. The receptors originated from a woman between 40 and 55 years old in good health. Some clones in this sample may be carry-over from other donors' samples. CDR3s include the opening cysteine and the closing phenylalanine or tryptophan. Each record gives: clone size, CDR3 length, V gene, D gene, J gene, CDR3 DNA, CDR3 protein. D genes are given only for firm matches. Rows give clone size only sometimes, using once, few, many, or a class for an expanded clone.

clone_size: -
cdr3_length: 19
v_call: TRBV27
d_call: TRBD2
j_call: TRBJ2-1
cdr3_nt: TGTGCCAGCGGGAGGTATGGCGGGAGGGCCCCGAGCTCCTACAATGAGCAGTTCTTC
cdr3_aa: CASGRYGGRAPSSYNEQFF

clone_size: -
cdr3_length: 15
v_call: TRBV5-1
d_call: -
j_call: TRBJ2-2
cdr3_nt: TGCGCCAGCAGCTTGGGCAGGATCTCCACCGGGGAGCTGTTTTTT
cdr3_aa: CASSLGRISTGELFF

clone_size: many
cdr3_length: 11
v_call: TRBV29-1
d_call: -
j_call: TRBJ2-1
cdr3_nt: TGCAGTGGGGGCCGTTCGGGTGAGCAGTTCTTC
cdr3_aa: CSGGRSGEQFF

clone_size: -
cdr3_length: 16
v_call: TRBV4-2
d_call: TRBD2
j_call: TRBJ2-5
cdr3_nt: TGTGCCAGCAGCCAAGGCTTTAGCGGGAGGGGAGAGACCCAGTACTTC
cdr3_aa: CASSQGFSGRGETQYF

clone_size: -
cdr3_length: 14
v_call: TRBV19
d_call: -
j_call: TRBJ2-5
cdr3_nt: TGTGCCAGTAGTATGGGCAGGGTGGGCGAGACCCAGTACTTC
cdr3_aa: CASSMGRVGETQYF

clone_size: many
cdr3_length: 15
v_call: TRBV6-1
d_call: TRBD1
j_call: TRBJ2-5
cdr3_nt: TGTGCCAGCTTTAGAGACAGGGGGCGGTGGGAGACCCAGTACTTC
cdr3_aa: CASFRDRGRWETQYF

clone_size: -
cdr3_length: 13
v_call: TRBV2
d_call: -
j_call: TRBJ1-5
cdr3_nt: TGTGCCAGCAGTGTTACGGGTGAACAGCCCCAGCATTTT
cdr3_aa: CASSVTGEQPQHF

clone_size: -
cdr3_length: 15
v_call: TRBV29-1
d_call: -
j_call: TRBJ2-1
cdr3_nt: TGCAGCGTTGGGGGTGGAGTGACTAGTAACAATGAGCAGTTCTTC
cdr3_aa: CSVGGGVTSNNEQFF

clone_size: -
cdr3_length: 12
v_call: TRBV30
d_call: -
j_call: TRBJ1-1
cdr3_nt: TGTGCCTGGATAAGGTCGAACACTGAAGCTTTCTTT
cdr3_aa: CAWIRSNTEAFF

clone_size: -
cdr3_length: 15
v_call: TRBV4-2
d_call: -
j_call: TRBJ2-7
cdr3_nt: TGTGCCAGCAGCCAAGATCCCCAGGGGACTTACGAGCAGTACTTC
cdr3_aa: CASSQDPQGTYEQYF

clone_size: -
cdr3_length: 15
v_call: TRBV7-8
d_call: TRBD1
j_call: TRBJ2-2
cdr3_nt: TGTGCCAGCAGCTACGACAGGGGTCTCACCGGGGAGCTGTTTTTT
cdr3_aa: CASSYDRGLTGELFF

clone_size: -
cdr3_length: 17
v_call: TRBV5-1
d_call: TRBD2
j_call: TRBJ2-2
cdr3_nt: TGCGCCAGCAGCTTGGCGGGGCCAGCGGGGAAGACCGGGGAGCTGTTTTTT
cdr3_aa: CASSLAGPAGKTGELFF

clone_size: -
cdr3_length: 14
v_call: TRBV5-1
d_call: -
j_call: TRBJ1-4
cdr3_nt: TGCGCCAGCAGCTTGGACCCAGGGGATGAAAAACTGTTTTTT
cdr3_aa: CASSLDPGDEKLFF

clone_size: -
cdr3_length: 16
v_call: TRBV21-1
d_call: -
j_call: TRBJ2-2
cdr3_nt: TGTGCCAGCAGCAAAGAAGGGGGGCGGGACACCGGGGAGCTGTTTTTT
cdr3_aa: CASSKEGGRDTGELFF

clone_size: -
cdr3_length: 19
v_call: TRBV4-2
d_call: -
j_call: TRBJ2-7
cdr3_nt: TGTGCCAGCAGCCAAGTAGCGACTAGTTGGACAGCAAGGGACTACGAGCAGTACTTC
cdr3_aa: CASSQVATSWTARDYEQYF

clone_size: -
cdr3_length: 15
v_call: TRBV2
d_call: TRBD1
j_call: TRBJ1-2
cdr3_nt: TGTGCCAGCAGGCGGTGGGAGGGGGCAGAGTATGGCTACACCTTC
cdr3_aa: CASRRWEGAEYGYTF

clone_size: once
cdr3_length: 15
v_call: TRBV23-1
d_call: -
j_call: TRBJ2-7
cdr3_nt: TGCGCCAGCAGTCAATCGCGCTCCGACGGCTACGAGCAGTACTTC
cdr3_aa: CASSQSRSDGYEQYF

clone_size: -
cdr3_length: 14
v_call: TRBV11-2
d_call: -
j_call: TRBJ1-5
cdr3_nt: TGTGCCAGCAGCCCGCGGGGTAGCAATCAGCCCCAGCATTTT
cdr3_aa: CASSPRGSNQPQHF

clone_size: -
cdr3_length: 15
v_call: TRBV30
d_call: TRBD1
j_call: TRBJ1-2
cdr3_nt: TGTGCCTGGAGCCGGGACAGGGGGTCGGACTATGGCTACACCTTC
cdr3_aa: CAWSRDRGSDYGYTF

clone_size: few
cdr3_length: 15
v_call: TRBV2
d_call: TRBD2
j_call: TRBJ2-3
cdr3_nt: TGTGCCAGCATTCGGACTAGCGGGAGCTCTTCTACGCAGTATTTT
cdr3_aa: CASIRTSGSSSTQYF

clone_size: -
cdr3_length: 14
v_call: TRBV9
d_call: -
j_call: TRBJ1-2
cdr3_nt: TGTGCCAGCAGCGTAGAGCCGACAGCTTTTAACTACACCTTC
cdr3_aa: CASSVEPTAFNYTF